The sequence of this TCR beta chain was determined in a study of cytomegalovirus exposure and HLA in healthy donors. About the study: In an earlier analysis, 95 million to 130 million unique TCR beta sequences were found from 150 million to 200 million T cells.

Study-wide results and caveats: A later analysis linked 16,951 TCR beta sequences to HLA alleles at 0.05 false discovery rate. According to reports, the classifier identified cytomegalovirus status with high specificity and sensitivity.

About this clone: Its antigen is currently unknown.

There are 15 residues in the CDR3. CDR1 SEHNR and CDR2 FQNEAQ come from the germline V gene (reference sequence). With V trimmed by 3 bases and J by 6 bases, 4 bases remained unmatched. The study ran its PCR with 60 Vbeta and 13 Jbeta primers. TCRdb keeps only in-frame clones here, not all; method: immunoSEQ multiplex PCR. The data contain 130,000 or so clones, 70% to 85% of them singletons. The clonotype comes from a woman younger than 35 in good health and CMV-seropositive. The rearrangement links TRBV7-9 to TRBJ2-2; 10 bases map to TRBD1. The sample comprised PBMCs. The CDR3 region is CASSLTGGAAGELFF. CDR3 in DNA: TGTGCCAGCAGCTTGACAGGGGGCGCGGCCGGGGAGCTGTTTTTT.